The TCR beta chain under discussion was sequenced for a study of CD8 T cells in Susac syndrome. High-throughput TCR beta sequencing covered peripheral CD8+ and CD4+ T cells. TEMRA cells were enriched by FACS, while CD8+ and CD4+ T cells were obtained through a negative isolation that was performed magnetically. Whole-study findings and limits: It was acknowledged in the study that its TCR sequencing and HLA analysis involved a relatively small number of individuals.

An input of about 0.5 to 1 ug of RNA was subjected to reverse transcription using random hexamers. Amplification of TCR beta CDR3 by immunoSEQ multiplex PCR spanned 54 Vbeta and 13 Jbeta. TCRdb processed the immunoSEQ multiplex PCR reads anew with MiXCR; each CDR3 protein has one entry. The sample carries some 120,000 distinct CDR3 sequences, about 93% recorded once. From germline, CDR1 is LGHDT and CDR2 YNNKEL (reference sequence). V dropped 5 bases and J dropped 6; count of bases not matched to a gene: 5. The CDR3 totals 14 residues. Details on this clonotype: Antigen unknown.

Sequencing was performed on CD4+ T cells from PBMCs. The TCR was taken from a human donor in good health. This rearrangement joins TRBV3-1 to TRBJ2-7, with 12 bases identical to TRBD2. The CDR3 region is CASSSTSGRVEQYF. DNA of the CDR3: TGTGCCAGCAGCTCGACTAGCGGGAGAGTCGAGCAGTACTTC.